This TCR beta chain was captured in a study of T cell responses to AZD1222 COVID-19 vaccine. V was shortened by 5 bases and J by 2 bases, with 19 bases between the two germline ends. The CDR3 is made up of 17 amino acids. Germline loops: CDR1 SEHNR, CDR2 FQNEAQ (reference sequence). Method: immunoSEQ multiplex PCR; TCRdb's copy keeps in-frame clones and lacks some. The sample holds roughly 120,000 clones, approximately 88% seen once. Sequenced material: peripheral blood, taken on day 0 of AZD1222 vaccination. The chain carries TRBV7-9 and TRBJ2-1, with D perhaps matching TRBD2 (5 bases). The receptor comes from an adult in good health. The CDR3 loop is CASSPRGKRAPYNEQFF. CDR3 nucleotides: TGTGCCAGCAGCCCCCGAGGGAAGAGGGCCCCCTACAATGAGCAGTTCTTC.